The rows below give T cell receptor beta chains drawn from one sample of a study of OX40 agonist ivuxolimab in advanced cancers. Libraries were prepared by immunoSEQ multiplex PCR; TCRdb keeps only in-frame clonotypes and omits some of them. Found here are about 68,000 clones, roughly 86% of them singletons; the top ten hold approximately 7%. Sequences were derived from CD4+ or CD8+ T cells sorted from blood, sampled in a trial of the OX40 agonist ivuxolimab. The receptor set was obtained from an adult with an advanced solid tumor such as melanoma, head and neck, liver or kidney cancer. CDR3s include the opening cysteine and the closing phenylalanine or tryptophan. The order of the fields is clone size, V gene, D gene, J gene, CDR3 protein, CDR3 DNA. The D gene is left open where the match is weak. Clone size is given for some rows only: seen once, a few or many times, or a class if the clone is expanded.

NA,TRBV19,TRBD1,TRBJ1-4,CASSLRGWTGLDEKLFF,TGTGCCAGTAGTCTAAGAGGTTGGACAGGACTTGATGAAAAACTGTTTTTT
NA,TRBV6-6,NA,TRBJ2-3,CASTNYPSDTQYF,TGTGCCAGCACCAATTACCCCTCGGATACGCAGTATTTT
few,TRBV18,NA,TRBJ1-2,CASSPSVVPGDYGYTF,TGTGCCAGCTCACCAAGCGTGGTACCCGGAGACTATGGCTACACCTTC
once,TRBV7-9,TRBD1,TRBJ2-7,CASSLGTGNYEQYF,TGTGCCAGCAGCTTAGGGACAGGAAACTACGAGCAGTACTTC
NA,TRBV5-1,NA,TRBJ1-1,CASSLREMNTEAFF,TGCGCCAGCAGCCTCAGAGAGATGAACACTGAAGCTTTCTTT
NA,TRBV5-8,TRBD1,TRBJ1-5,CASSFGTGVQPQHF,TGTGCCAGCAGCTTTGGGACAGGGGTTCAGCCCCAGCATTTT
NA,TRBV2,NA,TRBJ2-5,CASSEARRQETQYF,TGTGCCAGCAGTGAAGCTAGGCGGCAAGAGACCCAGTACTTC
NA,TRBV6-5,TRBD1,TRBJ1-6,CASSGQGVSSPLHF,TGTGCCAGCAGTGGACAGGGGGTTAGTTCACCCCTCCACTTT
medium-sized,TRBV6-1,TRBD1,TRBJ2-7,CASSPTGTGENEQYF,TGTGCCAGCAGTCCTACAGGGACAGGGGAGAACGAGCAGTACTTC
NA,TRBV4-2,NA,TRBJ2-7,CASSHVKTYEQYF,TGTGCCAGCAGCCATGTCAAGACCTACGAGCAGTACTTC
once,TRBV2,NA,TRBJ2-2,CASSRTASNTGELFF,TGTGCCAGCAGTAGGACAGCAAGCAACACCGGGGAGCTGTTTTTT
once,TRBV21-1,NA,TRBJ1-2,CASTPGGGYTF,TGTGCCAGCACGCCAGGGGGGGGCTACACCTTC
NA,TRBV10-3,TRBD2,TRBJ2-7,CAIRGLAGGHEQYF,TGTGCCATCAGGGGACTAGCGGGGGGGCACGAGCAGTACTTC
NA,TRBV30,NA,TRBJ1-3,CAWSAIDRIGNTIYF,TGTGCCTGGAGTGCCATAGACAGGATAGGAAACACCATATATTTT
NA,TRBV11-2,NA,TRBJ1-3,CASRDLPVIGNTIYF,TGTGCCAGCAGGGATCTACCGGTGATTGGAAACACCATATATTTT
NA,TRBV11-3,NA,TRBJ1-1,CASRNLQGAAFF,TGTGCCAGCAGAAATCTACAGGGAGCAGCTTTCTTT
NA,TRBV18,TRBD2,TRBJ2-1,CASSPFSGGGGYNEQFF,TGTGCCAGCTCACCGTTCTCCGGCGGGGGTGGCTACAATGAGCAGTTCTTC
once,TRBV11-3,NA,TRBJ2-2,CASSSLNTGELFF,TGTGCCAGCAGCTCCCTAAACACCGGGGAGCTGTTTTTT
once,TRBV5-1,TRBD2,TRBJ2-4,CASRRAGGDSNIQYF,TGCGCCAGCAGGCGGGCGGGAGGGGACTCAAACATTCAGTACTTC
NA,TRBV7-3,TRBD2,TRBJ2-5,CASSPTGTSGETQYF,TGTGCCAGCAGCCCCACGGGGACTAGTGGAGAGACCCAGTACTTC
once,TRBV10-3,TRBD2,TRBJ2-3,CATLPRGGGGTGTQYF,TGTGCCACCCTCCCACGGGGGGGCGGGGGTACGGGTACGCAGTATTTT
NA,TRBV5-1,NA,TRBJ2-6,CASSPAGVGANVLTF,TGCGCCAGCAGCCCTGCAGGGGTTGGGGCCAACGTCCTGACTTTC
NA,TRBV9,NA,TRBJ2-7,CASSRSSYEQYF,TGTGCCAGCAGCCGGAGCTCCTACGAGCAGTACTTC
NA,TRBV28,NA,TRBJ2-7,CASSNDRISYEQYF,TGTGCCAGCAGTAACGACAGGATCTCCTACGAGCAGTACTTC
NA,TRBV10-3,NA,TRBJ2-5,CATQQVASGETQYF,TGTGCCACACAACAGGTAGCGAGTGGGGAGACCCAGTACTTC
NA,TRBV20-1,NA,TRBJ1-4,CSASGPRRLFF,TGCAGTGCTTCCGGACCTCGGAGGCTGTTTTTT
medium-sized,TRBV19,TRBD1,TRBJ1-2,CASSRGQGNGYTF,TGTGCCAGTAGTCGGGGACAGGGGAATGGCTACACCTTC
once,TRBV19,NA,TRBJ1-2,CASSIGWQEDGYTF,TGTGCCAGTAGTATTGGTTGGCAGGAGGATGGCTACACCTTC
NA,TRBV5-6,NA,TRBJ1-2,CASSWDRTPLYGYTF,TGTGCCAGCAGCTGGGACCGGACACCCCTCTATGGCTACACCTTC
NA,TRBV7-6,NA,TRBJ1-2,CASSLGGYSNYGYTF,TGTGCCAGCAGCTTAGGGGGCTATTCTAACTATGGCTACACCTTC
NA,TRBV19,NA,TRBJ1-1,CASTSRVGANTEAFF,TGTGCCAGTACCTCTAGGGTTGGGGCGAACACTGAAGCTTTCTTT
NA,TRBV6-1,NA,TRBJ1-1,CASSEARARNTEAFF,TGTGCCAGCAGTGAGGCCCGGGCGCGGAACACTGAAGCTTTCTTT
NA,TRBV27,TRBD1,TRBJ2-1,CASSPDRGFVYNEQFF,TGTGCCAGCAGCCCGGACAGGGGGTTTGTCTACAATGAGCAGTTCTTC
NA,TRBV7-9,NA,TRBJ2-3,CASSFRGADTQYF,TGTGCCAGCAGCTTCAGAGGGGCAGATACGCAGTATTTT
NA,TRBV9,TRBD1,TRBJ1-1,CASSPRDRNTEAFF,TGTGCCAGCAGCCCAAGGGACAGGAACACTGAAGCTTTCTTT
NA,TRBV2,NA,TRBJ2-1,CASGEGGRYEQFF,TGTGCCAGCGGAGAGGGGGGGAGGTATGAGCAGTTCTTC
NA,TRBV6-1,TRBD2,TRBJ2-1,CASSERGGYNEQFF,TGTGCCAGCAGTGAACGCGGGGGTTACAATGAGCAGTTCTTC
NA,TRBV7-2,TRBD2,TRBJ2-7,CASSPLPGGSYEQYF,TGTGCCAGCAGCCCACTCCCGGGGGGTTCCTACGAGCAGTACTTC
once,TRBV5-1,NA,TRBJ1-1,CASSPYPGDTEAFF,TGCGCCAGCAGCCCTTACCCCGGGGACACTGAAGCTTTCTTT
NA,TRBV2,NA,TRBJ1-5,CASSDLTLSNQPQHF,TGTGCCAGCAGTGATTTGACACTTAGCAATCAGCCCCAGCATTTT
once,TRBV5-4,NA,TRBJ1-1,CASSLRGDAFF,TGTGCCAGCAGCTTGAGGGGGGACGCTTTCTTT
NA,TRBV21-1,NA,TRBJ2-2,CASSKRDLVGAGELFF,TGTGCCAGCAGCAAGCGGGATCTAGTCGGGGCCGGGGAGCTGTTTTTT
NA,TRBV6-5,NA,TRBJ1-3,CASSDSSGNTIYF,TGTGCCAGCAGTGACAGCTCTGGAAACACCATATATTTT
NA,TRBV5-1,NA,TRBJ2-2,CASSLRTTGELFF,TGCGCCAGCAGCTTACGAACCACCGGGGAGCTGTTTTTT
once,TRBV29-1,NA,TRBJ1-2,CSVRKGLGYGYTF,TGCAGCGTCCGAAAGGGGCTTGGCTATGGCTACACCTTC
NA,TRBV19,NA,TRBJ1-2,CASSHDLNYGYTF,TGTGCCAGTAGTCATGACCTCAACTATGGCTACACCTTC
NA,TRBV25-1,TRBD1,TRBJ2-7,CASSVNRGPYEQYF,TGTGCCAGCAGTGTTAACAGGGGTCCCTACGAGCAGTACTTC
NA,TRBV30,NA,TRBJ2-3,CAWSQTPLITDTQYF,TGTGCCTGGAGCCAAACTCCTCTAATCACAGATACGCAGTATTTT
NA,TRBV21-1,NA,TRBJ2-3,CASSKLFSVAGSYTQYF,TGTGCCAGCAGCAAATTATTCTCGGTAGCGGGGTCGTATACGCAGTATTTT
NA,TRBV7-9,NA,TRBJ2-3,CASSLRAKGDTQYF,TGTGCCAGCAGCTTAAGGGCGAAGGGAGATACGCAGTATTTT
few,TRBV2,NA,TRBJ1-1,CASSARTGEAFF,TGTGCCAGCAGCGCCAGGACCGGGGAAGCTTTCTTT
NA,TRBV27,NA,TRBJ2-7,CASSSALQGLHYEQYF,TGTGCCAGCAGTTCCGCATTACAGGGACTTCATTACGAGCAGTACTTC
NA,TRBV11-3,NA,TRBJ2-2,CASSLDSVGGRGPNTGELFF,TGTGCCAGCAGCTTAGATTCGGTTGGTGGGCGGGGACCGAACACCGGGGAGCTGTTTTTT
few,TRBV4-2,NA,TRBJ2-3,CASSLSSTDTQYF,TGTGCCAGCAGCCTTTCTAGCACAGATACGCAGTATTTT